Shown below are 27 T cell receptor beta chains from a single sample sequenced in a study of tumor-infiltrating lymphocytes in oesophageal squamous cell carcinoma. TCRdb analysed the PCR reads with MiXCR anew, one entry per CDR3 protein. Found here are about 20,000 distinct CDR3 sequences, 40% of them singletons; the top ten hold roughly 7%. The material sequenced was blood. These TCRs come from a male donor with esophageal squamous cell carcinoma.

The chain is built from TRBV12-3 or TRBV12-4 and TRBJ2-3; no clear D gene. The CDR3 is 12 residues long. The V end was cut by 5 bases, the J end by 6 bases, with 9 bases between. The CDR3 region has the DNA TGTGCCAGCAGTCAGGCAAGGGATACGCAGTATTTT. It specifies CASSQARDTQYF.

This clonotype was picked up many times. The chain has TRBV6-6 and TRBJ2-7; perhaps TRBD2 as D (6 bases). The CDR3 contains 14 residues. CDR1 is MNHNY and CDR2 is SVGAGI in the germline V gene (reference sequence). The ends were cut back, 2 bases at V and 3 bases at J, with 11 bases in the middle. CDR3 coding DNA: TGTGCCAGCAGTTACCAGCGGGCAGACTACGAGCAGTACTTC. Translation: CASSYQRADYEQYF.

As to this clonotype: It is unclear where the CDR3 begins or ends on the DNA, so no DNA is shown, and the CDR3 is as TCRdb lists it. J is TRBJ2-6 and V is TRBV10-3; TRBD2 is the table's D call, not checked against the DNA. The CDR3 sequence runs 13 residues, both termini included. Germline CDR1 reads ENHRY; CDR2 reads SYGVKD. CDR3: CAIILHGRLHLRF.

Regarding this clonotype: One junction end disagrees with the germline gene, perhaps due to a read error. The V gene is TRBV7-3, the J gene TRBJ2-3; 10 bases align to TRBD2. CDR1 is SGHTA and CDR2 is FQGTGA in the germline V gene. The CDR3 length is 15 residues. The CDR3 protein is CTSSPGTSDLETQYF. The CDR3 bases are TGTACCAGCAGCCCAGGGACTAGCGATCTCGAGACCCAGTATTTT.

The sample holds many counts of this clonotype. The chain links TRBV6-4 to TRBJ1-5; D gene ambiguous. The CDR3 runs 13 residues. Germline lookup yields CDR1 MRHNA and CDR2 SNTAGT. Trimming took off 8 bases at V and 1 base at J, with 9 bases between the two ends. The CDR3 coding sequence is TGTGCCAGCGCTATGTGGAGCAATCAGCCCCAGCATTTT. Encoded protein: CASAMWSNQPQHF.

The V gene is TRBV6-1, the J gene TRBJ1-1; tentative D call: TRBD1 (6 bases). Trimming took off 4 bases at V and 1 base at J, with 7 bases between the two ends. Germline CDR1 MNHNS, CDR2 SASEGT. The CDR3 is 13 residues long. As DNA, the CDR3 is TGTGCCAGCAGTGCGACAGGGAACACTGAAGCTTTCTTT. Translated, it gives CASSATGNTEAFF.

The rearrangement uses TRBV7-9 and TRBJ2-4, with D perhaps given as TRBD1 or TRBD2 (6 bases each). The end of the DNA aligns better with TRBJ2-7, so the J call may be wrong. CDR3 length: 13 residues. The germline gives CDR1 SEHNR, CDR2 FQNEAQ (reference sequence). For the CDR3, the DNA is TGTGCCAGCAGTGGGGGGCTTCCCTACGAGCAGTACTTC. Encoded protein: CASSGGLPYEQYF.

In DNA form, the CDR3 reads TGTGCCAGCAGTTACGCCCTCCGGGCCGACGGGAGGGCCAGGTATGAGCAGTTCTTC. This codes for CASSYALRADGRARYEQFF. V is TRBV6-8 and J is TRBJ2-5; the match to TRBD2 covers 8 bases. The J call may be faulty, since TRBJ2-1 better matches the DNA end. Germline V gives CDR1 MNHGY, CDR2 SAAAGT. The length of the CDR3 is 19 residues.

This clonotype came up many times. The chain uses TRBV4-1 and TRBJ2-7; D gene unclear. Germline V lookup: CDR1 MGHRA, CDR2 YSYEKL. Trimming cost V 1 base and J 2 bases, with 15 bases left between them. The CDR3 extends over 16 amino acids. CDR3 in amino acids: CASSQVGSLFTYEQYF. Here the CDR3 DNA reads TGCGCCAGCAGCCAAGTGGGTAGCCTATTTACCTACGAGCAGTACTTC.

This clonotype is termed medium-sized. One end of the junction fails to match germline, which may point to a read error. The chain is built from TRBV7-7 and TRBJ2-2; D uncertain. This CDR3 comprises 15 residues. The germline gives CDR1 SSHAT, CDR2 FNYEAQ (reference sequence). The CDR3 nucleotides are TGTGCTAGCAGCTTGGACGGAGCGAACACCGGGGAGCTGTTTTTT. Amino acid sequence: CASSLDGANTGELFF.

This clonotype is judged large (0.1 to 1%). The CDR3 is CASSPHTGNEQFF. CDR3 sequence (DNA): TGTGCCAGCAGTCCCCACACAGGGAATGAGCAGTTCTTC. The V call is TRBV12-3 or TRBV12-4, the J call TRBJ2-1, with a possible D match to TRBD1 (6 bases). CDR3 length: 13 residues. V lost 5 bases, J lost 7 bases, and 12 bases lay in between.

V is TRBV7-8 and J is TRBJ2-1; D possibly matches TRBD1 or TRBD2 (6 bases each). The DNA matches TRBJ2-5 better at its end, which makes the J call doubtful. There are 14 residues in the CDR3. CDR1 SGHVS and CDR2 FQNEAQ come from the germline V gene. This CDR3 is CASSQTTGGETQYF. The CDR3 bases are TGTGCCAGCAGCCAGACGACAGGAGGGGAGACCCAGTACTTC.

The chain employs TRBV7-6 and TRBJ1-4; 8 nucleotides align to TRBD1. Unmatched junction bases numbered 13, after V lost 9 bases and J lost 7 bases. CDR3 length: 15 amino acids. Looked up from germline, CDR1 is SGHVS and CDR2 is FNYEAQ. The CDR3 sequence is CASLIGQGPFEKLFF. CDR3 DNA sequence: TGTGCCAGTCTAATAGGACAGGGCCCTTTTGAAAAACTGTTTTTT.

This clonotype was seen only a few times. The chain has TRBV7-9 and TRBJ1-3, with D possibly being TRBD1 (6 bases). Per germline, CDR1 SEHNR and CDR2 FQNEAQ (reference sequence). This CDR3 comprises 14 residues. V was pared by 7 bases and J by 1 base, with 11 bases between. The CDR3 coding sequence is TGTGCCAGCACCCGAGACAGGTCTGGAAACACCATATATTTT. Protein product: CASTRDRSGNTIYF.

In nucleotides, the CDR3 is TGTGCCAGCAGCTTAGCGGCTAGCGGGAACACCGGGGAGCTGTTTTTT. Residues: CASSLAASGNTGELFF. The chain uses TRBV7-6 and TRBJ2-2; 7 bases match TRBD2. The germline V gene encodes CDR1 SGHVS and CDR2 FNYEAQ. The length of the CDR3 is 16 residues. V was pared by 0 bases and J by 1 base, with 2 bases of the junction left unmatched. Full variable domain (rest looked up from reference TRBV7-6 and TRBJ2-2): GAGVSQSPRYKVTKRGQDVALRCDPISGHVSLYWYRQALGQGPEFLTYFNYEAQQDKSGLPNDRFSAERPEGSISTLTIQRTEQRDSAMYRCASSLAASGNTGELFFGEGSRLTVL.

The chain joins TRBV12-3 or TRBV12-4 to TRBJ2-3, with 11 bases matching TRBD1. The ends lost 5 bases at V and 4 bases at J; junction bases unmatched: 2. CDR3 length: 14 residues. CDR3 amino acids: CASSRDRGSDTQYF. In DNA form, the CDR3 reads TGTGCCAGCAGTAGGGACAGGGGGTCAGATACGCAGTATTTT.

This chain joins TRBV7-8 and TRBJ2-1, with D possibly TRBD2 on 5 matching bases. The V and J ends lost 10 bases and 3 bases respectively, with 16 bases between them. Germline V gene sequence: CDR1 SGHVS, CDR2 FQNEAQ. This CDR3 has 14 amino acids. For the CDR3, the DNA is TGTGCCAACATCGAGCGGACCTTCTACAATGAGCAGTTCTTC. Amino acids: CANIERTFYNEQFF.

This clonotype was detected only once. This CDR3 is missing its conserved last phenylalanine or tryptophan, likely due to a read error. The limits of the CDR3 on the DNA are not certain, so only TCRdb's listed CDR3 is given. The rearrangement uses TRBV27 and TRBJ2-1; the table assigns TRBD1, which was not confirmed against the DNA. The CDR3 length equals 16 residues, ends included. Germline loops: CDR1 MNHEY, CDR2 SMNVEV (reference sequence). The CDR3 reads CASSSGTGAGGYTFGS.

This clonotype was seen repeatedly, ten times or more. The genes are TRBV6-1 and TRBJ2-7, with TRBD1 identical over 11 bases. The junction had 13 bases not matched to a gene; V was cut back by 7 bases and J by 5 bases. The length of the CDR3 is 16 residues. Germline V gives CDR1 MNHNS, CDR2 SASEGT. The DNA of the CDR3 is TGTGCCAGCACCGACAGGGACGGGACAGGGGGAGACGAGCAGTACTTC. This gives the protein CASTDRDGTGGDEQYF.

V usage is TRBV7-8 and J usage is TRBJ2-1; 9 bases agree with TRBD1. The end of the DNA aligns better with TRBJ2-7, so the J call may be wrong. The length of the CDR3 is 13 residues. Germline-derived CDR1 and CDR2 are SGHVS and FQNEAQ. The CDR3 DNA reads as TGTGCCAGCAGAAGGGACAGGGACTACGAGCAGTACTTC. Its protein product is CASRRDRDYEQYF.

This clonotype is categorized as medium-sized. The V call is TRBV7-2, the J call TRBJ1-4; D may be TRBD1 (6 bases). The V end lost 1 base, the J end lost 4 bases, and 10 bases lay between the germline ends. Per germline, CDR1 SGHTA and CDR2 FQGNSA. The CDR3 has 15 amino acids. The chain's CDR3 is CASSLVNRDNEKLFF. The CDR3 DNA reads TGTGCCAGCAGCTTAGTAAACAGGGATAATGAAAAACTGTTTTTT.

This clonotype is classed as medium-sized. The DNA of the CDR3 is TGTGCCAGCAGCGCTATCTCTGGGGCCAACGTCCTGACTTTC. Translating it yields CASSAISGANVLTF. The chain recombines TRBV7-3 with TRBJ2-6; D remains unclear. The CDR3 runs 14 residues. Germline CDR1 and CDR2: SGHTA and FQGTGA. The V end lost 5 bases, the J end lost 0 bases, and 5 bases lay between the germline ends.

In regard to this clonotype: A much bigger clone sits one base away, suggesting this may be a read error. The V call is TRBV14, the J call TRBJ2-1, with TRBD2 matching over 9 bases. Per the germline V gene, CDR1 is SGHDN and CDR2 is FVKESK. CDR3 length equals 17 residues. The V and J ends lost 1 base and 13 bases, in that order; junction bases with no gene match: 17. Written as DNA, the CDR3 is TGTGCCAGCAGCCAAGTGGCTAGCGGGGTTCCCCAAGAGACCCAGTTCTTC. This codes for CASSQVASGVPQETQFF.

A note on this clonotype: Compared with germline, one end of the junction differs, possibly owing to a read error. This chain uses TRBV7-2 with TRBJ2-3; 8 bases align to TRBD2. The CDR3 totals 14 residues. Looked up from germline, CDR1 is SGHTA and CDR2 is FQGNSA. This CDR3 is CASSLAGRTDTQYF. CDR3 DNA sequence: TGTGCCAGCAGCCTAGCGGGTCGCACAGATACGCAGTATTTT.

This clonotype was seen a handful of times. The genes are TRBV7-9 and TRBJ1-2, with TRBD1 matching 8 bases. The CDR3 length is 19 residues. Germline V CDR1 and CDR2: SEHNR, FQNEAQ (reference sequence). Trimming took 1 base from V and 4 from J; bases not matched to a gene: 17. CDR3 nucleotide sequence: TGTGCCAGCAGCTTAGAGCTCGGGGAGACAGGGGCTCTAATCTATGGCTACACCTTC. It translates to CASSLELGETGALIYGYTF.

The chain is built from TRBV10-1 and TRBJ2-5; no clear D gene. The last part of the DNA fits TRBJ2-1 better; the J call may be wrong. Germline V CDR1 and CDR2: WNHNN, SYGVQD (reference sequence). The CDR3 is made up of 12 amino acids. The CDR3: CASSDGVMEQFF. The CDR3 DNA sequence: TGCGCCAGCAGCGATGGGGTAATGGAGCAGTTCTTC.

This clonotype has just a few counts. The CDR3 DNA reads TGTGCCAGCAGCTCCGGGACTCCGAACACCGGGGAGCTGTTTTTT. Residues: CASSSGTPNTGELFF. The rearrangement links TRBV7-8 to TRBJ2-2, with D maybe TRBD2 (6 bases). Trimming stripped 4 bases from V and 0 bases from J, with 9 bases between. Germline V gene sequence: CDR1 SGHVS, CDR2 FQNEAQ. The CDR3 has 15 amino acids.